The rows below give T cell receptor beta chains drawn from one sample of a study of cytomegalovirus exposure and HLA in healthy donors. Measured with immunoSEQ multiplex PCR; TCRdb has only the in-frame clones, and not every one. The table lists under 120,000 clones, roughly 69% of them singletons, with more than 2% in the top ten. The sample consisted of PBMCs. These receptor sequences come from a man in his fifties or sixties in good health and CMV-seropositive. Both conserved end residues are part of each CDR3. Fields, in order: V gene, clone size, J gene, D gene, CDR3 protein, CDR3 DNA. The D gene is left open where the match is weak. Rows give clone size only sometimes, using once, few, many, or a class for an expanded clone.

V gene: TRBV30; clone size: -; J gene: TRBJ2-7; D gene: TRBD1; CDR3 protein: CAWRADRGRQGSYEQYF; CDR3 DNA: TGTGCCTGGAGGGCCGACAGGGGGCGTCAAGGGTCCTACGAGCAGTACTTC
V gene: TRBV5-1; clone size: -; J gene: TRBJ2-1; D gene: TRBD1; CDR3 protein: CASSLGDSYNEQFF; CDR3 DNA: TGCGCCAGCAGCTTGGGGGACAGTTACAATGAGCAGTTCTTC
V gene: TRBV6-1; clone size: -; J gene: TRBJ1-1; D gene: -; CDR3 protein: CAAREGTEAFF; CDR3 DNA: TGTGCCGCCAGGGAGGGGACTGAAGCTTTCTTT
V gene: TRBV6-4; clone size: -; J gene: TRBJ1-1; D gene: -; CDR3 protein: CASSPPDKTRGSTEAFF; CDR3 DNA: TGTGCCAGCAGCCCCCCGGATAAAACCAGGGGAAGTACTGAAGCTTTCTTT
V gene: TRBV9; clone size: once; J gene: TRBJ2-1; D gene: TRBD2; CDR3 protein: CASSRAGPTYNEQFF; CDR3 DNA: TGTGCCAGCAGCCGAGCGGGACCGACCTACAATGAGCAGTTCTTC
V gene: TRBV11-2; clone size: -; J gene: TRBJ2-5; D gene: TRBD1; CDR3 protein: CASSLEQGRGETQYF; CDR3 DNA: TGTGCCAGCAGCTTAGAACAGGGGCGCGGGGAGACCCAGTACTTC
V gene: TRBV9; clone size: few; J gene: TRBJ2-7; D gene: TRBD2; CDR3 protein: CASSPGTSGSYEQYF; CDR3 DNA: TGTGCCAGCAGCCCCGGGACTAGCGGCTCCTACGAGCAGTACTTC
V gene: TRBV5-4; clone size: -; J gene: TRBJ2-7; D gene: TRBD1; CDR3 protein: CASSLSRTGPYEQYF; CDR3 DNA: TGTGCCAGCAGCCTCTCGCGGACAGGGCCCTACGAGCAGTACTTC
V gene: TRBV6-5; clone size: few; J gene: TRBJ1-2; D gene: -; CDR3 protein: CASSYGGWYGYTF; CDR3 DNA: TGTGCCAGCAGTTACGGGGGGTGGTATGGCTACACCTTC
V gene: TRBV5-1; clone size: -; J gene: TRBJ2-6; D gene: TRBD1; CDR3 protein: CASSLGGSDRGSPSGANVLTF; CDR3 DNA: TGCGCCAGCAGCTTGGGGGGCTCAGACAGGGGGTCCCCGTCTGGGGCCAACGTCCTGACTTTC
V gene: TRBV19; clone size: -; J gene: TRBJ2-7; D gene: TRBD1; CDR3 protein: CASSIQGVGDEQYF; CDR3 DNA: TGTGCCAGTAGTATCCAGGGGGTCGGGGACGAGCAGTACTTC
V gene: TRBV27; clone size: -; J gene: TRBJ1-2; D gene: -; CDR3 protein: CASSFSVGPYGYTF; CDR3 DNA: TGTGCCAGCAGTTTTTCAGTGGGCCCATATGGCTACACCTTC
V gene: TRBV11-2; clone size: -; J gene: TRBJ2-7; D gene: -; CDR3 protein: CASRPTSAYEQYF; CDR3 DNA: TGTGCCAGCAGACCGACTAGTGCATACGAGCAGTACTTC
V gene: TRBV5-4; clone size: -; J gene: TRBJ2-3; D gene: TRBD2; CDR3 protein: CVSSLASGGDTQYF; CDR3 DNA: TGTGTCAGCAGCTTGGCTAGCGGGGGAGATACGCAGTATTTT
V gene: TRBV14; clone size: -; J gene: TRBJ2-1; D gene: -; CDR3 protein: CASSLGNYNEQFF; CDR3 DNA: TGTGCCAGCAGCCTCGGGAACTACAATGAGCAGTTCTTC
V gene: TRBV10-2; clone size: few; J gene: TRBJ1-3; D gene: -; CDR3 protein: CASVGVQSSGNTIYF; CDR3 DNA: TGCGCCAGCGTAGGGGTTCAAAGCTCTGGAAACACCATATATTTT
V gene: TRBV15; clone size: -; J gene: TRBJ2-7; D gene: TRBD1; CDR3 protein: CATSPIRGQGGYEQYF; CDR3 DNA: TGTGCCACCAGCCCAATACGGGGACAGGGCGGCTACGAGCAGTACTTC
V gene: TRBV11-1; clone size: -; J gene: TRBJ2-1; D gene: TRBD2; CDR3 protein: CASSLRTSYPGNEQFF; CDR3 DNA: TGTGCCAGCAGCTTGAGGACTAGCTACCCGGGGAATGAGCAGTTCTTC
V gene: TRBV28; clone size: -; J gene: TRBJ2-1; D gene: TRBD2; CDR3 protein: CASSSPTSGGVDEQFF; CDR3 DNA: TGTGCCAGCAGTTCGCCGACTAGCGGGGGAGTCGATGAGCAGTTCTTC
V gene: TRBV5-6; clone size: -; J gene: TRBJ1-1; D gene: TRBD1; CDR3 protein: CASSLFVGQPNTEAFF; CDR3 DNA: TGTGCCAGCAGCTTGTTTGTGGGACAGCCGAACACTGAAGCTTTCTTT
V gene: TRBV5-1; clone size: -; J gene: TRBJ1-1; D gene: -; CDR3 protein: CASSSTGRGRGSTEAFF; CDR3 DNA: TGCGCCAGCAGCTCTACCGGCCGGGGCAGGGGAAGCACTGAAGCTTTCTTT
V gene: TRBV2; clone size: few; J gene: TRBJ2-7; D gene: TRBD1; CDR3 protein: CASSFSVQGDEQYF; CDR3 DNA: TGTGCCAGCAGTTTTTCCGTACAGGGGGACGAGCAGTACTTC
V gene: TRBV6-6; clone size: -; J gene: TRBJ1-1; D gene: TRBD1; CDR3 protein: CASSYPGQVNTEAFF; CDR3 DNA: TGTGCCAGCAGTTACCCGGGACAGGTGAACACTGAAGCTTTCTTT
V gene: TRBV9; clone size: -; J gene: TRBJ1-1; D gene: -; CDR3 protein: CASSVTAEAFF; CDR3 DNA: TGTGCCAGCAGCGTCACAGCTGAAGCTTTCTTT
V gene: TRBV11-1; clone size: -; J gene: TRBJ2-2; D gene: -; CDR3 protein: CASSPYTGELFF; CDR3 DNA: TGTGCCAGCAGCCCTTACACCGGGGAGCTGTTTTTT
V gene: TRBV18; clone size: -; J gene: TRBJ2-7; D gene: -; CDR3 protein: CASSRDLRAGEQYF; CDR3 DNA: TGTGCCAGCTCACGCGACCTCCGCGCGGGGGAGCAGTACTTC
V gene: TRBV5-8; clone size: -; J gene: TRBJ1-4; D gene: -; CDR3 protein: CASSLATRTSNEKLFF; CDR3 DNA: TGTGCCAGCAGCTTGGCCACAAGGACTTCTAATGAAAAACTGTTTTTT
V gene: TRBV30; clone size: few; J gene: TRBJ2-1; D gene: TRBD2; CDR3 protein: CAWSRLAGMNEQFF; CDR3 DNA: TGTGCCTGGAGCCGACTAGCGGGCATGAATGAGCAGTTCTTC
V gene: TRBV19; clone size: -; J gene: TRBJ2-7; D gene: -; CDR3 protein: CASSITVTDYEQYF; CDR3 DNA: TGTGCCAGTAGTATCACAGTTACGGACTACGAGCAGTACTTC
V gene: TRBV19; clone size: -; J gene: TRBJ2-5; D gene: -; CDR3 protein: CASSSTGRATQYF; CDR3 DNA: TGTGCCAGTAGTAGCACCGGGAGAGCGACCCAGTACTTC
V gene: TRBV19; clone size: -; J gene: TRBJ1-5; D gene: -; CDR3 protein: CASRVAGSGEWPQHF; CDR3 DNA: TGTGCCAGTAGGGTCGCGGGGAGCGGTGAGTGGCCCCAGCATTTT
V gene: TRBV6-1; clone size: -; J gene: TRBJ1-2; D gene: -; CDR3 protein: CASRYWTADYGYTF; CDR3 DNA: TGTGCCAGCAGGTATTGGACAGCGGACTATGGCTACACCTTC
V gene: TRBV19; clone size: few; J gene: TRBJ2-4; D gene: -; CDR3 protein: CASSIGNPGAKNIQYF; CDR3 DNA: TGTGCCAGTAGTATAGGTAACCCAGGAGCCAAAAACATTCAGTACTTC
V gene: TRBV11-3; clone size: -; J gene: TRBJ2-3; D gene: -; CDR3 protein: CASSLGVDTQYF; CDR3 DNA: TGTGCCAGCAGCTTAGGCGTAGATACGCAGTATTTT
V gene: TRBV5-1; clone size: -; J gene: TRBJ1-1; D gene: -; CDR3 protein: CASSFYGWDTEAFF; CDR3 DNA: TGCGCCAGCAGCTTCTACGGGTGGGACACTGAAGCTTTCTTT
V gene: TRBV19; clone size: -; J gene: TRBJ1-2; D gene: -; CDR3 protein: CASSWQEYGYTF; CDR3 DNA: TGTGCCAGTAGTTGGCAGGAATATGGCTACACCTTC
V gene: TRBV5-1; clone size: -; J gene: TRBJ1-1; D gene: -; CDR3 protein: CASSFGQNTEAFF; CDR3 DNA: TGCGCCAGCAGCTTCGGTCAAAACACTGAAGCTTTCTTT
V gene: TRBV2; clone size: -; J gene: TRBJ1-2; D gene: TRBD1; CDR3 protein: CASQGTGNLGYTF; CDR3 DNA: TGTGCCAGCCAAGGGACAGGGAATCTGGGCTACACCTTC
V gene: TRBV10-3; clone size: -; J gene: TRBJ1-2; D gene: TRBD1; CDR3 protein: CAISEFRGENYGYTF; CDR3 DNA: TGTGCCATCAGTGAGTTCAGGGGGGAAAACTATGGCTACACCTTC
V gene: TRBV5-1; clone size: -; J gene: TRBJ1-4; D gene: TRBD1; CDR3 protein: CASSRDRDEKLFF; CDR3 DNA: TGCGCCAGCAGCCGGGACAGGGATGAAAAACTGTTTTTT
V gene: TRBV7-3; clone size: -; J gene: TRBJ2-1; D gene: TRBD1; CDR3 protein: CASSLDRDNEQFF; CDR3 DNA: TGTGCCAGCAGCTTAGACAGGGACAATGAGCAGTTCTTC
V gene: TRBV2; clone size: -; J gene: TRBJ1-6; D gene: -; CDR3 protein: CASIRGQGSPLHF; CDR3 DNA: TGTGCCAGCATCAGGGGACAAGGTTCACCCCTCCACTTT
V gene: TRBV9; clone size: once; J gene: TRBJ2-3; D gene: -; CDR3 protein: CASSVEGADTQYF; CDR3 DNA: TGTGCCAGCAGCGTAGAAGGAGCAGATACGCAGTATTTT
V gene: TRBV9; clone size: -; J gene: TRBJ2-3; D gene: -; CDR3 protein: CASSSREAEITDTQYF; CDR3 DNA: TGTGCCAGCAGCTCCCGAGAAGCGGAGATCACAGATACGCAGTATTTT